Shown below are 14 T cell receptor beta chains from a single sample sequenced in a study of shared clonotypes between healthy human individuals. Sequenced by immunoSEQ multiplex PCR; TCRdb stores in-frame clones only, minus some. The sample holds hundreds of thousands of clones, roughly 72% seen once. Sequenced sample: PBMCs. These receptor sequences come from a woman aged 40 to 50 in good health. Some clones in this sample may be carry-over from other donors' samples.

V is TRBV30 and J is TRBJ2-7; 7 nucleotides match TRBD2. Unmatched junction bases numbered 7, after V lost 1 base and J lost 4 bases. The CDR3 loop spans 14 amino acids. The germline gives CDR1 GTSNPN, CDR2 SVGIG (reference sequence). In nucleotides, the CDR3 is TGTGCCTGGAGTGGGGGCGGGAGCATTTACGAGCAGTACTTC. Its translation: CAWSGGGSIYEQYF.

The chain has TRBV7-2 and TRBJ2-3; no reliable D call. The CDR3 loop spans 11 amino acids. V lost 1 base and J 9 bases, leaving 5 bases between the germline ends. Germline V gene sequence: CDR1 SGHTA, CDR2 FQGNSA. The CDR3 DNA sequence: TGTGCCAGCAGCTTAGGAAACACGCAGTATTTT. Translating it yields CASSLGNTQYF.

This chain uses TRBV7-2 with TRBJ2-2; D uncertain. Trimming pared 0 bases from V and 2 bases from J, leaving 10 bases between. The CDR3 length is 16 residues. Per germline, CDR1 SGHTA and CDR2 FQGNSA. CDR3 sequence reads: CASSLAFVRNTGELFF. In DNA, the CDR3 is TGTGCCAGCAGCTTAGCGTTCGTCAGAAACACCGGGGAGCTGTTTTTT. Using reference TRBV7-2 and TRBJ2-2 for the parts outside the CDR3, the full variable domain is GAGVSQSPSNKVTEKGKDVELRCDPISGHTALYWYRQSLGQGLEFLIYFQGNSAPDKSGLPSDRFSAERTGGSVSTLTIQRTQQEDSAVYLCASSLAFVRNTGELFFGEGSRLTVL.

The chain recombines TRBV5-8 with TRBJ2-7; 10 bases match TRBD2. V lost 0 bases, J lost 1 base, and 7 bases stayed unmatched. The CDR3 runs to 17 residues. Germline V CDR1 and CDR2: SGHTS, YDEGEE. The DNA for the CDR3 is TGTGCCAGCAGCTTGGTTTCGAGCGGGAGGGCATCCTACGAGCAGTACTTC. Amino acid sequence: CASSLVSSGRASYEQYF.

DNA for the CDR3: TGTGCCTGGAGTGCCGACGGCTATGGCTACACCTTC. Protein: CAWSADGYGYTF. V usage is TRBV30 and J usage is TRBJ1-2; D not resolved. The CDR3 length is 12 residues. Trimming pared 1 base from V and 4 bases from J, leaving 7 bases between. Germline lookup yields CDR1 GTSNPN and CDR2 SVGIG (reference sequence).

Notes on this clone: This likely reflects a read error, since a far larger clone is one base away. The V and J genes are TRBV4-1 and TRBJ2-5; 12 nucleotides agree with TRBD1. The V gene end was trimmed by 1 base and the J gene end by 5 bases; junction bases not matched to a gene: 5. This CDR3 has 16 residues. Per germline, CDR1 MGHRA and CDR2 YSYEKL. Here the CDR3 reads CASSQGGTGGAETQYF. The CDR3 nucleotides read TGCGCCAGCAGCCAAGGAGGGACAGGGGGCGCTGAGACCCAGTACTTC.

The chain links TRBV27 to TRBJ2-7; TRBD2 is a possible D gene (5 bases). V was clipped by 3 bases and J by 5 bases, with 11 bases between them. This CDR3 is built from 13 residues. Germline values: CDR1 MNHEY, CDR2 SMNVEV (reference sequence). The chain's CDR3 is CASSFGEGNEQYF. CDR3 nucleotide sequence: TGTGCCAGCAGTTTCGGGGAAGGAAACGAGCAGTACTTC.

V and J are TRBV7-8 and TRBJ2-1; 7 nucleotides match TRBD2. With V trimmed by 6 bases and J by 8 bases, 10 bases remained unmatched. CDR1 SGHVS and CDR2 FQNEAQ come from the germline V gene. CDR3 length: 14 residues. CDR3 protein: CASRPHWEGHEQFF. The CDR3 nucleotides are TGTGCCAGCAGACCCCATTGGGAGGGCCATGAGCAGTTCTTC.

This clone was seen a handful of times. V gene TRBV6-1 combines with J gene TRBJ1-1; D is ambiguous. V was cut by 6 bases and J by 2 bases, with 7 bases left in between. Germline CDR1 is MNHNS and CDR2 is SASEGT. This CDR3 region has 12 residues. The CDR3 DNA reads TGTGCCAGCAGCGGGGATAACACTGAAGCTTTCTTT. Protein product: CASSGDNTEAFF.

On this clone: This may be a read error, as it is one base from a much larger clone. This chain links TRBV7-9 with TRBJ2-1; D is perhaps TRBD1 or TRBD2 (5 bases each). CDR3 length equals 13 residues. CDR1 SEHNR and CDR2 FQNEAQ come from the germline V gene (reference sequence). The ends were cut back, 0 bases at V and 5 bases at J, with 5 bases in the middle. CDR3 amino acids: CASSLAGDNEQFF. The DNA of the CDR3 is TGTGCCAGCAGCTTAGCGGGGGACAATGAGCAGTTCTTC.

V gene TRBV7-2 combines with J gene TRBJ2-7; 10 bases line up with TRBD2. Trimming took 1 base from V and 3 from J; bases not matched to a gene: 9. The V gene's germline CDR1 is SGHTA and CDR2 FQGNSA. This CDR3 has 17 residues. In nucleotides, the CDR3 is TGTGCCAGCAGCTTAGGAGGACTAGCGGAGTACCTCTACGAGCAGTACTTC. Translation: CASSLGGLAEYLYEQYF.

V gene TRBV29-1 combines with J gene TRBJ2-7; the match to TRBD2 covers 14 bases. The length of the CDR3 is 17 residues. Germline V gives CDR1 SQVTM, CDR2 ANQGSEA. Trimming took 4 bases from V and 5 from J; bases not matched to a gene: 13. Written as DNA, the CDR3 is TGCAGCGTTGTGGGGATCCGCGGACTAGCGGGAGGTCACGAGCAGTACTTC. Its protein product is CSVVGIRGLAGGHEQYF.

The chain links TRBV5-8 to TRBJ2-3, with 13 bases lining up with TRBD2. This CDR3 has 18 residues. The germline gives CDR1 SGHTS, CDR2 YDEGEE. With V trimmed by 3 bases and J by 1 base, 8 bases remained unmatched. CDR3 protein: CASSYRTSGSPRTDTQYF. The CDR3 DNA sequence: TGTGCCAGCAGCTATCGGACTAGCGGGAGTCCACGCACAGATACGCAGTATTTT.

This rearrangement joins TRBV30 to TRBJ1-4; D unresolved. CDR3 length: 14 residues. The V and J ends lost 4 bases and 4 bases respectively, with 13 bases between them. Per germline, CDR1 GTSNPN and CDR2 SVGIG (reference sequence). The CDR3 protein is CAWTLGVNNEKLFF. CDR3 DNA sequence: TGTGCCTGGACCCTGGGAGTTAATAATGAAAAACTGTTTTTT.